This TCR beta chain was identified during a study of T-cell reconstitution after alpha-beta-depleted transplantation in children. In this sample, this clonotype turned up a few times. Unique molecular identifiers were incorporated during preparation of the TCRbeta library. TCRdb recomputed calls from the PCR reads with MiXCR, one row per CDR3 protein. The sample lists some 490,000 distinct CDR3 sequences, around 12% seen once, with 5% to 6% in the top ten. CDR3 length equals 14 residues. Trimming stripped 7 bases from V and 0 bases from J, with 13 bases between. CDR1 is MNHEY and CDR2 is SVGEGT in the germline V gene.

This receptor was obtained from a human donor who donated a stem cell graft to a child with combined immunodeficiency. Here the sequenced sample was PBMCs from the stem cell graft donor, taken from the stem cell graft. The chain uses TRBV6-2 or TRBV6-3 and TRBJ2-7, with D possibly being TRBD2 (5 bases). The CDR3 nucleotides are TGTGCCAGCATGAAGGAGCGGTTCTCCTACGAGCAGTACTTC. Translating it yields CASMKERFSYEQYF.